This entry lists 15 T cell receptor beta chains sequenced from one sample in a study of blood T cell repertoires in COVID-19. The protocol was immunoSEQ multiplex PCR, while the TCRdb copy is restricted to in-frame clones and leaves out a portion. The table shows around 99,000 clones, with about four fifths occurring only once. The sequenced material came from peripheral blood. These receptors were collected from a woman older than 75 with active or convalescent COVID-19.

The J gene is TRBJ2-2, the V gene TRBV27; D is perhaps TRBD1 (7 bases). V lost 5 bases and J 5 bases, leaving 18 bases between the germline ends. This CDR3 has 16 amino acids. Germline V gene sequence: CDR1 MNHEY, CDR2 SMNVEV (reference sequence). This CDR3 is CASSPRRGRETGELFF. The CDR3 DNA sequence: TGTGCCAGCAGTCCCCGAAGGGGGCGGGAAACCGGGGAGCTGTTTTTT.

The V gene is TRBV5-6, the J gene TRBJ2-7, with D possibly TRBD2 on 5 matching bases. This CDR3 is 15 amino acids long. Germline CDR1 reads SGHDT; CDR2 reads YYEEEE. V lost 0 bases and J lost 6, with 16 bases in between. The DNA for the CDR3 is TGTGCCAGCAGCTTGGCCGGGGTCTGGATGGGCGAGCAGTACTTC. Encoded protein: CASSLAGVWMGEQYF. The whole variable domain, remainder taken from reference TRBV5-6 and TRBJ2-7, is DAGVTQSPTHLIKTRGQQVTLRCSPKSGHDTVSWYQQALGQGPQFIFQYYEEEERQRGNFPDRFSGHQFPNYSSELNVNALLLGDSALYLCASSLAGVWMGEQYFGPGTRLTVT.

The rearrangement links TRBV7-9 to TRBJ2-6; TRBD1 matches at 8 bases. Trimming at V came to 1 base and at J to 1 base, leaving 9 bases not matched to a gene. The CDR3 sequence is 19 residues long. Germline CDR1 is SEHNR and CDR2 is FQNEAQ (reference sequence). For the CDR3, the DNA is TGTGCCAGCAGCTTAGGTGTCCAGGGGGCAAGGTCTGGGGCCAACGTCCTGACTTTC. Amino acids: CASSLGVQGARSGANVLTF.

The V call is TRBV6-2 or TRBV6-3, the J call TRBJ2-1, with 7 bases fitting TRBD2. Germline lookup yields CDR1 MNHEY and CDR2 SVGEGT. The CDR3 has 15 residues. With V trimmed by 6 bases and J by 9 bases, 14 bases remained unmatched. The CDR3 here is CASSPRGSSQGEQFF. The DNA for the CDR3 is TGTGCCAGCAGCCCCCGCGGGAGTTCACAAGGTGAGCAGTTCTTC.

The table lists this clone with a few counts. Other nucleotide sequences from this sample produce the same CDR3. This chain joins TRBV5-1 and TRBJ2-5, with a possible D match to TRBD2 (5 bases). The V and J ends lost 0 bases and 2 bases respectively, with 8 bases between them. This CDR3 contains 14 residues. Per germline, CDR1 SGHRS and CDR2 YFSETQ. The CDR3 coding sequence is TGCGCCAGCAGCTTGGGAGGGCCACAAGAGACCCAGTACTTC. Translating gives CASSLGGPQETQYF.

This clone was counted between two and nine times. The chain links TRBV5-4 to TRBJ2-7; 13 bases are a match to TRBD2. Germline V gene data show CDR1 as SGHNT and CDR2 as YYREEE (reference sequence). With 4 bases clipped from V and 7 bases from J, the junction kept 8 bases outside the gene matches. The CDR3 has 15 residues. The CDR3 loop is CASSPGLAGVGEQYF. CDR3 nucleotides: TGTGCCAGCAGCCCCGGACTAGCGGGAGTCGGAGAGCAGTACTTC.

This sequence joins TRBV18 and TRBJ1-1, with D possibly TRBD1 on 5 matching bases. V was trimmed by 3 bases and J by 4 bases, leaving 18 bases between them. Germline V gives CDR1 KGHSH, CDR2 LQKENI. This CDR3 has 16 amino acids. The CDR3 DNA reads TGTGCCAGCTCACCGAGGACAACCGTTGGCGGCACTGAAGCTTTCTTT. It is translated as CASSPRTTVGGTEAFF. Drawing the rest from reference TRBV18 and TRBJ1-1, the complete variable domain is NAGVMQNPRHLVRRRGQEARLRCSPMKGHSHVYWYRQLPEEGLKFMVYLQKENIIDESGMPKERFSAEFPKEGPSILRIQQVVRGDSAAYFCASSPRTTVGGTEAFFGQGTRLTVV.

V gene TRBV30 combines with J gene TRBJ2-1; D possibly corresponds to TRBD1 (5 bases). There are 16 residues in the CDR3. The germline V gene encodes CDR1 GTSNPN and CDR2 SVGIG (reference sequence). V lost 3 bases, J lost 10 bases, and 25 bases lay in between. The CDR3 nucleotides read TGTGCCTGGAGGGCGAACGGCGGACATCCGCTGAGGGAGCAGTTCTTC. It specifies CAWRANGGHPLREQFF.

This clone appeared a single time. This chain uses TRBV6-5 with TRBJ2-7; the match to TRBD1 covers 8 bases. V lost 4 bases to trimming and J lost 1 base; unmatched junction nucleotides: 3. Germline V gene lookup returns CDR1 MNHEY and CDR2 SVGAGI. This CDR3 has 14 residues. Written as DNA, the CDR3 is TGTGCCAGCAGTTCCCGGGACAGGTCCTACGAGCAGTACTTC. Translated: CASSSRDRSYEQYF.

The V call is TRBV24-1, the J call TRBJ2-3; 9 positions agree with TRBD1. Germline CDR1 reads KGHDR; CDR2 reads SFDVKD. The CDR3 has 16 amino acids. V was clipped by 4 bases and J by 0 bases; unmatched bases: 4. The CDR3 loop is CATSDQGQGSTDTQYF. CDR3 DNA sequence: TGTGCCACCAGTGACCAGGGACAGGGTAGCACAGATACGCAGTATTTT.

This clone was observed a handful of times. The CDR3 loop reads CASRLVSNSSLDTQYF. Here the CDR3 DNA reads TGTGCAAGTCGCTTAGTCTCAAATAGTAGTTTAGATACGCAGTATTTT. The rearrangement uses TRBV12-2 and TRBJ2-3; no DNA check was done on the table's D call, TRBD2. TRBV12-2 is recorded as a pseudogene. This CDR3 comprises 16 residues.

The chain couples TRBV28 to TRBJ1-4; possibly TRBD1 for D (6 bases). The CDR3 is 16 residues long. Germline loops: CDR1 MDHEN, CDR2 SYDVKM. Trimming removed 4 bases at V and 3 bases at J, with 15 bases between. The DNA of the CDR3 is TGTGCCAGCAGTTCCCCCAGGGGCGCCGCTAATGAAAAACTGTTTTTT. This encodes CASSSPRGAANEKLFF.

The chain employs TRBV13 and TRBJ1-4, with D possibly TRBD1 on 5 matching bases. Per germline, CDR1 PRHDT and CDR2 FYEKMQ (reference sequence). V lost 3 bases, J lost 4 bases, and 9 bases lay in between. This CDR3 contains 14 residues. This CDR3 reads CASSFGRVNEKLFF. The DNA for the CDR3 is TGTGCCAGCAGCTTCGGCAGGGTTAATGAAAAACTGTTTTTT.

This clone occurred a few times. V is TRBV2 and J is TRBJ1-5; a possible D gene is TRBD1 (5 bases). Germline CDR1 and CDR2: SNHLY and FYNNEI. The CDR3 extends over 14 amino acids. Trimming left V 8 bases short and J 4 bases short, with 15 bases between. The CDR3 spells CASSRSRGNQPQHF. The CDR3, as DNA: TGTGCCAGCTCCCGGAGTAGGGGTAATCAGCCCCAGCATTTT.

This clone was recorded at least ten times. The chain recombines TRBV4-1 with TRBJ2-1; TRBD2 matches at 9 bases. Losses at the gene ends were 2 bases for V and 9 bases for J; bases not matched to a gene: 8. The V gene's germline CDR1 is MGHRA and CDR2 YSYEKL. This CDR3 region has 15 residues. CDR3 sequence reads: CASSQLAGIGGEQFF. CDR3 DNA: TGCGCCAGCAGCCAACTAGCGGGGATAGGGGGTGAGCAGTTCTTC.